The 16 T cell receptor beta chains below come from one sample, sequenced in a study of blood T cells in healthy people across ages. A J-beta primer mix and a sample-barcoded 5' primer were used in a second PCR of roughly 6 to 11 cycles. Using its own MiXCR run on the 5' RACE reads, TCRdb lists one record per CDR3 protein. Of 550,000 to 750,000 distinct CDR3 sequences listed, 20% to 25% are singletons. The sequencing input was blood. All receptors come from a man aged 65 to 85 in good health.

This clonotype has more than one count but fewer than ten. This chain uses TRBV6-2 or TRBV6-3 with TRBJ2-5; TRBD2 might be the D (6 bases). The better agreement between TRBJ2-7 and the DNA end casts doubt on the J call. The CDR3 has 13 residues. The germline CDR1 and CDR2 sequences are MNHEY and SVGEGT. The DNA of the CDR3 is TGTGCCAGCAAGGGCGGGGACTCCTACGAGCAGTACTTC. This encodes CASKGGDSYEQYF.

This chain joins TRBV3-1 and TRBJ2-1, with D unresolved. This CDR3 region has 18 residues. The germline V gene has CDR1 LGHDT and CDR2 YNNKEL (reference sequence). Trimming took 3 bases from V and 4 from J, leaving 22 bases between them. The CDR3 nucleotides are TGTGCCAGCAGCCAGGGTGTGGGTCGGACCGGATTTTACAATGAGCAGTTCTTC. It codes for CASSQGVGRTGFYNEQFF.

This clonotype has more than one count but fewer than ten. The chain joins TRBV6-6 to TRBJ2-1, with D uncertain. The CDR3 totals 12 residues. The germline V and J ends were trimmed by 0 bases and 8 bases, with 5 bases remaining between them. CDR1 and CDR2 from the germline V gene are MNHNY and SVGAGI (reference sequence). CDR3 nucleotide sequence: TGTGCCAGCAGTTACTCGAGCGATGAGCAGTTCTTC. It is translated as CASSYSSDEQFF.

This clonotype appeared a few times. This chain connects TRBV7-9 to TRBJ2-7; TRBD2 aligns across 9 bases. Trimming cost V 6 bases and J 1 base; bases outside gene matches: 4. The CDR3 length is 14 residues. CDR1 is SEHNR, CDR2 FQNEAQ, per germline (reference sequence). The CDR3 DNA follows: TGTGCCAGCAGTAGACTAGCGGTGTCCTACGAGCAGTACTTC. Protein: CASSRLAVSYEQYF. The whole variable domain, filled in from reference TRBV7-9 and TRBJ2-7, reads DTGVSQNPRHKITKRGQNVTFRCDPISEHNRLYWYRQTLGQGPEFLTYFQNEAQLEKSRLLSDRFSAERPKGSFSTLEIQRTEQGDSAMYLCASSRLAVSYEQYFGPGTRLTVT.

This clonotype was seen many times. The gene calls are TRBV28 and TRBJ1-5; tentatively, D is TRBD1 (5 bases). The CDR3 consists of 16 residues. V shed 10 bases and J shed 0 bases, with 19 bases lying between them. The germline V gene encodes CDR1 MDHEN and CDR2 SYDVKM. The CDR3 DNA is TGTGCCATCCAAGGCCCCGGGACGGATAGCAATCAGCCCCAGCATTTT. Protein sequence: CAIQGPGTDSNQPQHF.

This clonotype was counted a few times. The V gene is TRBV10-1, the J gene TRBJ2-1, with 12 bases identical to TRBD2. CDR1 WNHNN and CDR2 SYGVQD come from the germline V gene (reference sequence). This CDR3 comprises 16 residues. The V segment lost 3 bases and the J segment 7 bases; nucleotides outside the gene matches: 7. The CDR3 DNA reads TGCGCCAGCAGTGACCCCGGGACTAGCGGGTTGAATGAGCAGTTCTTC. This encodes CASSDPGTSGLNEQFF.

There are a few counts of this clonotype. The J gene is TRBJ1-3, the V gene TRBV19; the D is unclear. CDR1 LNHDA and CDR2 SQIVND come from the germline V gene (reference sequence). Trimming took 9 bases from V and 5 from J, leaving 5 bases between them. The CDR3 consists of 10 residues. CDR3 bases: TGTGCCAGCGAGAGAAACACCATATATTTT. Translation: CASERNTIYF.

The V gene is TRBV28, the J gene TRBJ1-4; D not resolved. The CDR3 extends over 13 amino acids. Trimming removed 2 bases from V and 8 bases from J, with 9 bases in between. In germline, CDR1 is MDHEN, CDR2 SYDVKM. CDR3 nucleotide sequence: TGTGCCAGCAGTTTAGGAAGTTGGGAAAAACTGTTTTTT. Residues: CASSLGSWEKLFF.

This clonotype was counted at least ten times. J is TRBJ1-2 and V is TRBV12-3 or TRBV12-4; a possible D gene is TRBD1 (5 bases). The CDR3 sequence is 14 residues long. V dropped 2 bases and J dropped 6 bases, with 13 bases sitting between them. The CDR3 DNA reads TGTGCCAGCAGTTTAAGTTCGGGACGGGATGGCTACACCTTC. This gives the protein CASSLSSGRDGYTF.

By share, this clonotype counts as large (0.1 to 1%). The chain combines TRBV28 with TRBJ2-5; 7 positions agree with TRBD1. In germline, CDR1 is MDHEN, CDR2 SYDVKM. The V and J ends lost 3 bases and 1 base, in that order; junction bases with no gene match: 8. The CDR3 covers 16 residues. CDR3 nucleotides: TGTGCCAGCAGTTTGATGAGGGGACAGATCCAAGAGACCCAGTACTTC. This codes for CASSLMRGQIQETQYF.

This chain joins TRBV20-1 and TRBJ2-5; TRBD2 matches at 11 bases. CDR1 and CDR2 (germline): DFQATT, SNEGSKA (reference sequence). This CDR3 has 15 amino acids. V shed 6 bases, J shed 5 bases, and the junction held 11 bases outside the gene matches. Here the CDR3 reads CSAQTVAGGWETQYF. As DNA, the CDR3 is TGCAGTGCCCAGACGGTAGCGGGAGGGTGGGAGACCCAGTACTTC.

The chain employs TRBV6-6 and TRBJ1-3, with D hard to call. Germline loops: CDR1 MNHNY, CDR2 SVGAGI (reference sequence). Trimming left V 0 bases short and J 0 bases short, with 12 bases between. This CDR3 region has 17 residues. CDR3 nucleotide sequence: TGTGCCAGCAGTTACTCGATCGCGACCGGCTCTGGAAACACCATATATTTT. Its protein is CASSYSIATGSGNTIYF.

This clonotype was seen a handful of times. An end of the junction differs from the germline gene, which may be a read error. V gene TRBV7-9 combines with J gene TRBJ1-4; maybe TRBD1 (5 bases). Germline V gene sequence: CDR1 SEHNR, CDR2 FQNEAQ (reference sequence). This CDR3 spans 15 amino acids. The CDR3 sequence: CTSSLVGATNEKLFF. The CDR3 nucleotides read TGTACCAGCAGCTTAGTAGGGGCAACTAATGAAAAACTGTTTTTT.

This clonotype has a handful of counts. The genes are TRBV20-1 and TRBJ2-4; TRBD2 aligns across 8 bases. The trim removed 0 bases at V and 8 bases at J, leaving 9 bases unmatched. The germline V gene has CDR1 DFQATT and CDR2 SNEGSKA (reference sequence). This CDR3 is 15 amino acids long. CDR3 residues: CSARDPSGRGDIQYF. CDR3 DNA sequence: TGCAGTGCTAGAGATCCCAGCGGGAGAGGGGACATTCAGTACTTC.

This clonotype was observed a few times. The CDR3 protein is CASSLVSSPAETQYF. The DNA for the CDR3 is TGCGCCAGCAGCTTGGTATCCTCTCCTGCGGAGACCCAGTACTTC. This chain joins TRBV5-1 and TRBJ2-5, with D hard to call. Per the germline V gene, CDR1 is SGHRS and CDR2 is YFSETQ. There are 15 residues in the CDR3. Trimming removed 0 bases from V and 5 bases from J, with 14 bases in between. The whole variable domain, remainder taken from reference TRBV5-1 and TRBJ2-5, is KAGVTQTPRYLIKTRGQQVTLSCSPISGHRSVSWYQQTPGQGLQFLFEYFSETQRNKGNFPGRFSGRQFSNSRSEMNVSTLELGDSALYLCASSLVSSPAETQYFGPGTRLLVL.

This sequence joins TRBV4-1 and TRBJ2-5; either TRBD1 or TRBD2 may fit D (5 bases each). The CDR3 runs to 15 residues. V gave up 4 bases and J gave up 5 bases, with 17 bases separating them. From germline, CDR1 is MGHRA and CDR2 YSYEKL. CDR3 loop: CASSRMGPMGETQYF. The CDR3 DNA is TGCGCCAGCAGCCGTATGGGACCAATGGGGGAGACCCAGTACTTC.